The rows below give T cell receptor beta chains drawn from one sample of a study of T cell repertoires in cytomegalovirus infection. TCRdb itself ran the reads through MiXCR, one entry per CDR3 protein. The sample has 450,000 to 550,000 distinct CDR3 sequences; about 17% are singletons. The sequencing sample was made of CD8+ T cells from PBMCs. Source of these receptors: a human donor in good health (CMV status not recorded). Some clones in this sample may be carry-over from other donors' samples. Both conserved end residues are part of each CDR3. The order of the fields is D gene, V gene, clone size, J gene, CDR3 DNA, CDR3 protein. A D gene is named only where the DNA matches it firmly. The size entry is marked missing in some rows and otherwise reads once, few, many or a size class.

TRBD1,TRBV5-4,-,TRBJ2-7,TGTGCCAGCAGCTCGGGACAGGGGGAGATATCCTACGAGCAGTACTTC,CASSSGQGEISYEQYF
-,TRBV19,-,TRBJ2-7,TGTGCCAGTAGTATCCGGAACGACAGGTCGAAAAGCTACGAGCAGTACTTC,CASSIRNDRSKSYEQYF
-,TRBV27,many,TRBJ1-2,TGTGCCAGCAGTTTATCGGAGACTTATGGCTACACCTTC,CASSLSETYGYTF
-,TRBV28,many,TRBJ1-1,TGTGCCAGCAGTTTGGGGGGCAAGGTTTATACTGAAGCTTTCTTT,CASSLGGKVYTEAFF
-,TRBV27,few,TRBJ2-7,TGTGCCAGCAGTTTTACAGTTCCCTTGTTGAATGACGAGCAGTACTTC,CASSFTVPLLNDEQYF
-,TRBV7-3,-,TRBJ2-2,TGTGCCAGCAGCTTACAGGACAGCGAATACACCGGGGAGCTGTTTTTT,CASSLQDSEYTGELFF
-,TRBV29-1,-,TRBJ2-6,TGCAGCGTTGGGGGGGACTCTGGGGCCAACGTCCTGACTTTC,CSVGGDSGANVLTF
-,TRBV9,-,TRBJ1-5,TGTGCCAGCAGCCTAGGAACCATGGGGCCCCAGCATTTT,CASSLGTMGPQHF
-,TRBV15,few,TRBJ2-1,TGTGCCACCAGCAGCAGACTAGACAATGAGCAGTTCTTC,CATSSRLDNEQFF
TRBD1,TRBV3-1,-,TRBJ2-7,TGTGCCAGCAGCCAAACGGGACAGAAATCCTACGAGCAGTACTTC,CASSQTGQKSYEQYF
TRBD2,TRBV5-1,-,TRBJ2-3,TGCGCCAGCAGCTTGCCCCTGCTAGCGGACCCCAATCGGCACACAGATACGCAGTATTTT,CASSLPLLADPNRHTDTQYF
TRBD1,TRBV4-1,few,TRBJ2-1,TGCGCCAGCAGCCATTCCCCCGGGACAGTCTTGGCGTTTGAGCAGTTCTTC,CASSHSPGTVLAFEQFF
TRBD2,TRBV7-8,many,TRBJ2-2,TGTGCCAGCAGTCCAACTAGCGCAACCGGGGAGCTGTTTTTT,CASSPTSATGELFF
-,TRBV30,few,TRBJ2-1,TGTGCCTGGACTTTACCAGGGACTTGGTATGGTGAGCAGTTCTTC,CAWTLPGTWYGEQFF
-,TRBV9,few,TRBJ2-1,TGTGCCAGCAGCGTAGCTCCTAAGGACCCCCAGTTCTTC,CASSVAPKDPQFF
-,TRBV7-3,many,TRBJ2-3,TGTGCCAGCAGCTTAGGGGGCGGGGCCGATACGCAGTATTTT,CASSLGGGADTQYF
-,TRBV11-1,few,TRBJ1-2,TGTGCCAGCAGCCAAATGACTAGCTGGGCTTCTAACTATGGCTACACCTTC,CASSQMTSWASNYGYTF
TRBD2,TRBV7-9,many,TRBJ2-3,TGTGCCAGCAGCTTATGGCGGGAGGGCCAGAAAGATACGCAGTATTTT,CASSLWREGQKDTQYF
-,TRBV7-2,once,TRBJ2-7,TGTGCCAGCAGCTCAGATACGGGAGAGCCCCTCGAGCAGTACTTC,CASSSDTGEPLEQYF
TRBD1,TRBV12-3/TRBV12-4,few,TRBJ1-2,TGTGCCAGCAGTTACTCAGGGGGCGCGTATGGCTACACCTTC,CASSYSGGAYGYTF
-,TRBV15,few,TRBJ1-1,TGTGCCACCAGCAGGTTAGATATTGAGAACACTGAAGCTTTCTTT,CATSRLDIENTEAFF
-,TRBV28,many,TRBJ2-7,TGTGCCAGCAGTTTGGTAGCGTCGAGCTCCTACGAGCAGTACTTC,CASSLVASSSYEQYF
-,TRBV15,-,TRBJ1-2,TGTGCCACCAGCAGAGCCGCAGGGCCCCATGGCTACACCTTC,CATSRAAGPHGYTF
-,TRBV11-1,many,TRBJ2-5,TGTGCCAGCAGCTTAGAGCGGCAGGGGCCCGGGACCCAGTACTTC,CASSLERQGPGTQYF
-,TRBV7-9,many,TRBJ2-7,TGTGCCAGCAGCTGGGGCATAAAACCCTACGAGCAGTACTTC,CASSWGIKPYEQYF
-,TRBV2,many,TRBJ2-3,TGTGCCAGCAGTCCTTACGGGGGGCCCCCTGGGGATACGCAGTATTTT,CASSPYGGPPGDTQYF
-,TRBV20-1,-,TRBJ2-2,TGCAGTGCCGAGGCGGGGAGGAGATTTGGGGAGCTGTTTTTT,CSAEAGRRFGELFF
-,TRBV6-6,-,TRBJ2-7,TGTGCCAGCAGTTACTCCCCCGGCGGGACCGAGCAGTACTTC,CASSYSPGGTEQYF
-,TRBV7-9,-,TRBJ1-5,TGTGCCAGCAGCCCCGGGACTGCCGAGGGTCAGCCCCAGCATTTT,CASSPGTAEGQPQHF
-,TRBV20-1,-,TRBJ2-7,TGCAGTGCTCCCTCTGCCGGGACCACCCCCGAGCAGTACTTC,CSAPSAGTTPEQYF
-,TRBV11-2,-,TRBJ2-3,TGTGCCAGCAGCTCACGTCACGGAGATACGCCGTATTTT,CASSSRHGDTPYF
-,TRBV5-5,few,TRBJ1-5,TGTGCCAGCAGCGGTACTCCATTGGGCAATCAGCCCCAGCATTTT,CASSGTPLGNQPQHF
-,TRBV5-1,few,TRBJ2-3,TGCGCCAGCAGCTCGGACAGACGGACAGATACGCAGTATTTT,CASSSDRRTDTQYF
-,TRBV5-6,many,TRBJ1-3,TGTGCCAGCAGCTCAAACCGGATCAGCTTTGGAAACACCATATATTTT,CASSSNRISFGNTIYF
-,TRBV6-5,-,TRBJ2-5,TGTGCCAGCAGTTACTTGTTTCAGGGCCGAAAAGAGGAGACCCAGTACTTC,CASSYLFQGRKEETQYF
-,TRBV29-1,-,TRBJ2-2,TGCAGCGCTAGGGGGCTAGCGGAGAACACCGGGGAGCTGTTTTTT,CSARGLAENTGELFF
TRBD1,TRBV20-1,few,TRBJ1-5,TGCAGTGCTAGGGGGACAGACAGGGGCGCCCGTCAGCCCCAGCATTTT,CSARGTDRGARQPQHF
TRBD1,TRBV10-3,many,TRBJ2-1,TGTGCCATCGGACAGGACACCTACAATGAGCAGTTCTTC,CAIGQDTYNEQFF
-,TRBV6-1,many,TRBJ2-3,TGTGCCAGCAGTGTGAGAGAAGGAGCTGGGGATACGCAGTATTTT,CASSVREGAGDTQYF
-,TRBV10-3,-,TRBJ2-1,TGTGCCATCAGTGAGCGTACAGGGCACAATGAGCAGTTCTTC,CAISERTGHNEQFF
-,TRBV9,-,TRBJ1-6,TGTGCCAGCAGCGACCACAGGGCGGGTAATTCACCCCTCCACTTT,CASSDHRAGNSPLHF
-,TRBV4-3,-,TRBJ2-7,TGCGCCAGCAGCCTGACCCCGGGGAACGAGCAGTACTTC,CASSLTPGNEQYF
TRBD2,TRBV20-1,few,TRBJ2-3,TGCAGTGCTGGACAATTTACCCGGACTAGCGGGAGCACAGATACGCAGTATTTT,CSAGQFTRTSGSTDTQYF
-,TRBV27,few,TRBJ2-5,TGTGCCAGCAGCCAGGGGGGGCACCAAGAGACCCAGTACTTC,CASSQGGHQETQYF
-,TRBV7-9,many,TRBJ1-6,TGTGCCAGCAGCTTGGTTGAAGGAATGGATATTCATAATTCACCCCTCCACTTT,CASSLVEGMDIHNSPLHF